This TCR beta chain was sequenced for a study of T cells in localized non-small cell lung cancer. Findings and limits, study-wide: Among blood samples, higher T cell density accompanied longer overall survival. Sequencing involved a lone tumor region, leaving heterogeneity possible. In adjacent lung, a median roughly 60 of the top 100 tumor clones were found.

Assay: immunoSEQ multiplex PCR; the TCRdb copy retains only in-frame clones and omits some. The sample gives some 2,600 clones, 25% to 30% of which show up once; about 15% is in the top ten. Lacking atypia, the adjacent lung had been sampled at least 2 cm away from the tumor margin. Of note for this clone: Its antigen is unknown.

The sample consisted of normal lung tissue next to the tumor, taken before any cancer treatment. This sequence originates from a woman aged 40-69 years with stage II squamous cell lung carcinoma.

CDR3 sequence (DNA): TGCGCCAGCAGTTGGGACAGTATACGAGAGACCCAGTACTTC. The encoded protein is CASSWDSIRETQYF. This chain uses TRBV10-2 with TRBJ2-5; 7 nucleotides line up with TRBD1. CDR3 length: 14 residues. V was clipped by 5 bases and J by 4 bases; unmatched bases: 7. CDR1 and CDR2 from the germline V gene are WSHSY and SAAADI.